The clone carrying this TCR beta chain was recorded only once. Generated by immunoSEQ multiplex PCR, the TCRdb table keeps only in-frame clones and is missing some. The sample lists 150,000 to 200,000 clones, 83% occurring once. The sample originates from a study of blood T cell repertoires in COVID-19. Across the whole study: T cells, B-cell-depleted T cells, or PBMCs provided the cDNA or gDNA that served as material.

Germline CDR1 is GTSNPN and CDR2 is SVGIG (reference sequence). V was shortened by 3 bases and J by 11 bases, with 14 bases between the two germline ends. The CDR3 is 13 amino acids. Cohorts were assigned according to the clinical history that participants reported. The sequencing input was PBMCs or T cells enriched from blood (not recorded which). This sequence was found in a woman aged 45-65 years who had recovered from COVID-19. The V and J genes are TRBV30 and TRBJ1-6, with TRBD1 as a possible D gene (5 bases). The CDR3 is CAWSGQGVPPLHF. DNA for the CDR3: TGTGCCTGGAGCGGGCAAGGGGTGCCACCCCTCCACTTT.